A single sample is the source of the 9 T cell receptor beta chains below, sequenced in a study of blood T cell repertoires in COVID-19. Here immunoSEQ multiplex PCR was the method, and the copy in TCRdb shows in-frame clones only, minus some. The profile shows just over 150,000 clones, under 90% of them singletons. Sequencing was done on a sample of peripheral blood. These receptors were collected from a man aged 60-69 years with acute or convalescent COVID-19.

This chain joins TRBV30 and TRBJ1-5, with D unclear. CDR1 is GTSNPN, CDR2 SVGIG, per germline (reference sequence). This CDR3 is built from 12 residues. The V end was cut by 2 bases, the J end by 4 bases, with 6 bases between. Written as DNA, the CDR3 is TGTGCCTGGAGTCCCCGTAATCAGCCCCAGCATTTT. This encodes CAWSPRNQPQHF.

The CDR3 DNA sequence: TGTGCCAGCAGCTTAACCCCTCGGGGCTCTGGGGCCAACGTCCTGACTTTC. The encoded protein is CASSLTPRGSGANVLTF. J is TRBJ2-6 and V is TRBV7-3; D is perhaps TRBD2 (5 bases). Germline values: CDR1 SGHTA, CDR2 FQGTGA. The V and J ends lost 0 bases and 0 bases respectively, with 9 bases between them. The CDR3 length is 17 residues.

The chain combines TRBV5-1 with TRBJ2-1, with 8 bases fitting TRBD2. The CDR3 loop spans 16 amino acids. V lost 5 bases, J lost 6 bases, and 13 bases stayed unmatched. Germline lookup yields CDR1 SGHRS and CDR2 YFSETQ. The CDR3, as DNA: TGCGCCAGCAGTCCAACTGCTAGCGGGCATCTCAATGAGCAGTTCTTC. Translating gives CASSPTASGHLNEQFF.

The chain combines TRBV28 with TRBJ2-1; 12 bases are shared with TRBD2. The germline gives CDR1 MDHEN, CDR2 SYDVKM. There are 16 residues in the CDR3. Trimming took 2 bases from V and 8 from J; bases not matched to a gene: 7. CDR3 amino acids: CASSLQVGLAGYEQFF. The CDR3 DNA sequence: TGTGCCAGCAGTTTACAAGTGGGACTAGCGGGTTATGAGCAGTTCTTC.

This chain links TRBV5-1 with TRBJ2-5, with 8 nucleotides matching TRBD1. CDR1 and CDR2 (germline): SGHRS, YFSETQ. The length of the CDR3 is 15 residues. V shed 4 bases and J 1 base; nucleotides not matched to a gene: 6. CDR3 coding DNA: TGCGCCAGCAGCAGGCCTACAGGGGGCCAAGAGACCCAGTACTTC. Translating gives CASSRPTGGQETQYF.

The chain combines TRBV14 with TRBJ2-2, with a weak D call TRBD2 (6 bases). V was clipped by 6 bases and J by 8 bases, with 19 bases between them. CDR1 is SGHDN, CDR2 FVKESK, per germline. CDR3 length: 15 amino acids. The CDR3 spells CASSRGGGNVGELFF. The CDR3 DNA sequence: TGTGCCAGCAGTCGCGGCGGCGGGAATGTGGGGGAGCTGTTTTTT.

The gene calls are TRBV3-1 (or the pseudogene TRBV3-2) and TRBJ2-2; 15 nucleotides agree with TRBD2. Germline CDR1 and CDR2: LGHDT and YNNKEL (reference sequence). The CDR3 sequence is 18 residues long. The J segment lost 3 bases and the V segment lost 3 bases, leaving 5 bases of the junction unmatched. Here the CDR3 reads CASSHPGLAGGHTGELFF. The DNA of the CDR3 is TGTGCCAGCAGCCACCCCGGACTAGCGGGGGGGCACACCGGGGAGCTGTTTTTT.

The rearrangement links TRBV3-1 (or the pseudogene TRBV3-2) to TRBJ2-1; 7 bases align to TRBD2. The junction had 6 bases not matched to a gene; V was cut back by 5 bases and J by 2 bases. The V gene's germline CDR1 is LGHDT and CDR2 YNNKEL (reference sequence). This CDR3 has 15 amino acids. Here the CDR3 DNA reads TGTGCCAGCAGCTCTCTTGCGGGAGCCTACAATGAGCAGTTCTTC. Translated, it gives CASSSLAGAYNEQFF.

The J gene is TRBJ2-7, the V gene TRBV7-3, with D possibly being TRBD1 (5 bases). This CDR3 region has 13 residues. CDR1 is SGHTA, CDR2 FQGTGA, per germline. V was trimmed by 1 base and J by 3 bases, leaving 7 bases between them. CDR3 bases: TGTGCCAGCAGCTTAAGCAGGGACTACGAGCAGTACTTC. This sequence encodes CASSLSRDYEQYF.